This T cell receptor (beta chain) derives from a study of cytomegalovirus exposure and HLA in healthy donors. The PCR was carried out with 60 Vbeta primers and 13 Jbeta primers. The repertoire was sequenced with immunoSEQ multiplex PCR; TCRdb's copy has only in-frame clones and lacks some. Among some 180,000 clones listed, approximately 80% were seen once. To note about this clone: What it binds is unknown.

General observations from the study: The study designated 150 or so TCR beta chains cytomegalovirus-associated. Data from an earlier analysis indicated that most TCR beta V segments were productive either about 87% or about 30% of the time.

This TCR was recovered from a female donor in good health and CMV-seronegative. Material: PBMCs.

The CDR3 sequence: CASSAMTGGGWTEAFF. In nucleotides, the CDR3 is TGTGCCAGTAGTGCAATGACAGGGGGCGGTTGGACTGAAGCTTTCTTT. This chain joins TRBV19 and TRBJ1-1; 10 positions match TRBD1. The CDR3 runs to 16 residues. Per the germline V gene, CDR1 is LNHDA and CDR2 is SQIVND (reference sequence). The V segment lost 5 bases and the J segment 5 bases; nucleotides outside the gene matches: 11.